These 18 T cell receptor beta chains were sequenced from one sample in a study of multiple sclerosis patients with progressive multifocal leukoencephalopathy. The protocol was immunoSEQ multiplex PCR, while the TCRdb copy is restricted to in-frame clones and leaves out a portion. Of 25,000 to 35,000 clones detected, about 90% appear once; the ten largest clones hold 3% to 3.5%. Time point defined: time of PML onset. Sample: PBMCs, taken from a patient treated with natalizumab. Every receptor here comes from a human donor with progressive multifocal leukoencephalopathy.

This sequence joins TRBV6-5 and TRBJ1-1; 8 nucleotides align to TRBD1. Germline CDR1 is MNHEY and CDR2 is SVGAGI. CDR3 length equals 13 residues. The V and J ends lost 9 bases and 5 bases, in that order; junction bases with no gene match: 8. CDR3 DNA: TGTGCCAGTGGCCAGGGGGCAGGTACTGAAGCTTTCTTT. It encodes CASGQGAGTEAFF.

The chain couples TRBV11-2 to TRBJ1-2, with 8 nucleotides matching TRBD1. The ends lost 5 bases at V and 6 bases at J; junction bases unmatched: 5. CDR1 is SGHAT and CDR2 is FQNNGV in the germline V gene. This CDR3 contains 13 residues. The CDR3 spells CASSLGQVDGYTF. CDR3 sequence (DNA): TGTGCCAGCAGCCTGGGACAGGTTGATGGCTACACCTTC.

A single count supports this clone. The chain employs TRBV29-1 and TRBJ2-7, with unresolved D. Germline CDR1 and CDR2: SQVTM and ANQGSEA. V shed 8 bases and J shed 6 bases, with 14 bases lying between them. This CDR3 comprises 11 residues. For the CDR3, the DNA is TGCAGCTACCGCGAGGAAGCCGAGCAGTACTTC. Translation gives CSYREEAEQYF.

The CDR3 here is CASSLPLSSGNTIYF. In nucleotides, the CDR3 is TGCGCCAGCAGCCTTCCCCTGAGCTCTGGAAACACCATATATTTT. The rearrangement joins TRBV5-1 to TRBJ1-3; D remains unclear. This CDR3 has 15 amino acids. The germline gives CDR1 SGHRS, CDR2 YFSETQ. V was shortened by 4 bases and J by 0 bases, with 11 bases between the two germline ends.

This rearrangement joins TRBV7-2 to TRBJ1-5; D is perhaps TRBD1 (6 bases). V was shortened by 0 bases and J by 8 bases, with 11 bases between the two germline ends. The CDR3 consists of 14 residues. Germline-derived CDR1 and CDR2 are SGHTA and FQGNSA. Here the CDR3 DNA reads TGTGCCAGCAGCTTAGCGGTAGGGGGGAAGCCCCAGCATTTT. Amino acid sequence: CASSLAVGGKPQHF.

The gene calls are TRBV7-2 and TRBJ2-3; D is unclear. Germline V gene sequence: CDR1 SGHTA, CDR2 FQGNSA. V was trimmed by 4 bases and J by 0 bases, leaving 8 bases between them. CDR3 length: 14 residues. CDR3 protein: CASSSQPSTDTQYF. The CDR3 nucleotides read TGTGCCAGCAGCTCACAACCTAGCACAGATACGCAGTATTTT. Drawing the rest from reference TRBV7-2 and TRBJ2-3, the complete variable domain is GAGVSQSPSNKVTEKGKDVELRCDPISGHTALYWYRQSLGQGLEFLIYFQGNSAPDKSGLPSDRFSAERTGGSVSTLTIQRTQQEDSAVYLCASSSQPSTDTQYFGPGTRLTVL.

V gene TRBV5-5 combines with J gene TRBJ2-2, with D perhaps assigned TRBD1 or TRBD2 (6 bases each). The CDR3 covers 16 residues. Germline values: CDR1 SGHKS, CDR2 YYEKEE (reference sequence). The ends were cut back, 0 bases at V and 2 bases at J, with 11 bases in the middle. The CDR3 loop is CASSLVRGANTGELFF. The DNA for the CDR3 is TGTGCCAGCAGCTTGGTGAGGGGGGCCAACACCGGGGAGCTGTTTTTT.

This clone occurred once. The J gene is TRBJ1-1, the V gene TRBV4-3; D is perhaps TRBD1 (5 bases). CDR3 length: 17 amino acids. Trimming shortened V by 3 bases and J by 0 bases, and 17 bases separated the two germline ends. Germline values: CDR1 LGHNA, CDR2 YSLEER. The chain's CDR3 is CASSQDNTRVLNTEAFF. The CDR3, as DNA: TGCGCCAGCAGCCAGGACAATACTCGGGTATTGAACACTGAAGCTTTCTTT.

The chain employs TRBV6-5 and TRBJ2-7, with D perhaps TRBD1 or TRBD2 (5 bases each). V was trimmed by 7 bases and J by 5 bases, leaving 18 bases between them. The CDR3 consists of 14 residues. Germline V gene sequence: CDR1 MNHEY, CDR2 SVGAGI. DNA of the CDR3: TGTGCCAGCACCCCTTTTGGGGGAAGGAACGAGCAGTACTTC. It yields the protein CASTPFGGRNEQYF.

The rearrangement joins TRBV11-2 to TRBJ1-3; D is unresolved. The CDR3 extends over 14 amino acids. In germline, CDR1 is SGHAT, CDR2 FQNNGV. Between the trimmed V and J ends, which lost 6 bases and 3 bases, there was a span of 12 bases. The CDR3, as DNA: TGTGCCAGCAGGATAGGGTCGGTTGGAAACACCATATATTTT. Protein sequence: CASRIGSVGNTIYF.

This clone was seen a single time. This rearrangement joins TRBV15 to TRBJ1-5; D is unresolved. V lost 1 base, J lost 4 bases, and 8 bases lay in between. The CDR3 loop spans 14 amino acids. The germline V gene encodes CDR1 LNHNV and CDR2 YYDKDF (reference sequence). DNA for the CDR3: TGTGCCACCAGCAGAGTTTCTGGAAATCAGCCCCAGCATTTT. Residues: CATSRVSGNQPQHF.

The J gene is TRBJ2-1, the V gene TRBV4-1; D may be TRBD1 (5 bases). CDR1 is MGHRA, CDR2 YSYEKL, per germline. The CDR3 spans 18 residues. V was clipped by 2 bases and J by 0 bases, with 17 bases between them. CDR3 residues: CASSQIQPRQGSYNEQFF. DNA for the CDR3: TGCGCCAGCAGCCAAATACAACCCCGGCAGGGCTCCTACAATGAGCAGTTCTTC.

V and J are TRBV5-6 and TRBJ1-2; D is unresolved. The CDR3 extends over 13 amino acids. Germline lookup yields CDR1 SGHDT and CDR2 YYEEEE. V lost 4 bases, J lost 5 bases, and 12 bases lay in between. For the CDR3, the DNA is TGTGCCAGCAGCCCGAGGACGCTTTATGGCTACACCTTC. Its translation: CASSPRTLYGYTF. Full variable domain (rest looked up from reference TRBV5-6 and TRBJ1-2): DAGVTQSPTHLIKTRGQQVTLRCSPKSGHDTVSWYQQALGQGPQFIFQYYEEEERQRGNFPDRFSGHQFPNYSSELNVNALLLGDSALYLCASSPRTLYGYTFGSGTRLTVV.

This chain uses TRBV7-2 with TRBJ1-1; tentative D call: TRBD1 (6 bases). The CDR3 runs to 14 residues. V was shortened by 5 bases and J by 4 bases, with 14 bases between the two germline ends. CDR1 and CDR2 from the germline V gene are SGHTA and FQGNSA. The CDR3 is CASSQIGGATEAFF. The CDR3 DNA sequence: TGTGCCAGCAGCCAAATCGGGGGGGCCACTGAAGCTTTCTTT.

This chain links TRBV14 with TRBJ1-2; no definite D call. V lost 0 bases and J lost 8, with 10 bases in between. CDR1 and CDR2 (germline): SGHDN, FVKESK. The CDR3 contains 13 residues. The CDR3 sequence is CASSQDLEGGYTF. Written as DNA, the CDR3 is TGTGCCAGCAGCCAAGATCTAGAAGGGGGCTACACCTTC.

For the CDR3, the DNA is TGCGCCAGCAGGGGCCAGGGGGTGCTGACTGAAGCTTTCTTT. Amino acid sequence: CASRGQGVLTEAFF. The chain recombines TRBV5-1 with TRBJ1-1; 7 positions match TRBD1. The CDR3 is 14 residues long. V was clipped by 5 bases and J by 5 bases; unmatched bases: 9. Germline V gene sequence: CDR1 SGHRS, CDR2 YFSETQ.

This chain joins TRBV11-2 and TRBJ2-7; a weak D match, TRBD1 (6 bases). Germline V gene sequence: CDR1 SGHAT, CDR2 FQNNGV. The V and J ends lost 1 base and 7 bases respectively, with 11 bases between them. This CDR3 is built from 13 residues. Here the CDR3 reads CASSLVRTVEQYF. As DNA, the CDR3 is TGTGCCAGCAGCTTAGTTCGGACAGTGGAGCAGTACTTC.

This chain connects TRBV6-1 to TRBJ1-1, with no clear D. Germline V CDR1 and CDR2: MNHNS, SASEGT. V was clipped by 1 base and J by 0 bases, with 15 bases between them. The CDR3 runs 17 residues. The CDR3 bases are TGTGCCAGCAGTGAAGGTCGGGTTGGCATGATGAACACTGAAGCTTTCTTT. Amino acid sequence: CASSEGRVGMMNTEAFF.